This paragraph reports one T cell receptor (beta chain). Its specificity is not known. These data belong to a study of graft-versus-host responses after intestinal transplantation. Study-wide context: The transplants performed in recipients were multivisceral, liver-intestinal, or isolated intestinal.

From germline, CDR1 is MRHNA and CDR2 SNTAGT. The CDR3 is 11 residues long. The method was immunoSEQ multiplex PCR; TCRdb's version includes in-frame clones alone and lacks a portion of them. The sample has around 31,000 clones; about four fifths are singletons. V gene TRBV6-4 combines with J gene TRBJ2-1, with TRBD2 identical over 8 bases. The sequencing here drew on unstimulated CD8+ T cells sorted from spleen or lymph node cells, taken before intestinal transplant. The sequence came from a human donor who received an intestinal transplant. The CDR3 is CVISGGNEQFF. CDR3 coding DNA: TGTGTCATCAGCGGGGGTAATGAGCAGTTCTTC.